These T cell receptor beta chains were read from a single sample in a study of shared clonotypes between healthy human individuals. Here immunoSEQ multiplex PCR was the method, and the copy in TCRdb shows in-frame clones only, minus some. The sample carries more than 900,000 clones, approximately 78% recorded once. The specimen was memory CD4+ T cells from PBMCs. All receptors derive from a man aged 18 to 35 in good health. Some clones in this sample may be carry-over from other donors' samples. Both conserved end residues are part of each CDR3. D genes are given only for firm matches. Expanded clones are given a class, and other clones once, few, many or no size at all.

TRBJ1-2,.,TRBV15,.,16,CATSREGPGLRYGYTF,TGTGCCACCAGCAGAGAAGGGCCGGGACTTCGCTATGGCTACACCTTC
TRBJ2-3,TRBD2,TRBV12-5,.,16,CASGPGLAMTADTQYF,TGTGCTAGTGGTCCGGGACTAGCGATGACCGCAGATACGCAGTATTTT
TRBJ1-5,.,TRBV28,.,18,CASSLVSRDGLLVQPQHF,TGTGCCAGCAGTTTAGTCTCTAGGGACGGGTTACTGGTTCAGCCCCAGCATTTT
TRBJ2-7,TRBD1,TRBV2,once,13,CASTPTGAYEQYF,TGTGCCAGCACCCCGACAGGGGCATACGAGCAGTACTTC
TRBJ2-7,.,TRBV9,.,14,CASSFQSDSYEQYF,TGTGCCAGCAGCTTTCAATCCGACAGCTACGAGCAGTACTTC
TRBJ2-5,.,TRBV5-1,.,14,CASSFTGLEETQYF,TGCGCCAGCAGCTTTACAGGGTTGGAAGAGACCCAGTACTTC
TRBJ1-1,.,TRBV30,once,14,CAWSDQGIYPEAFF,TGTGCCTGGAGCGACCAGGGGATTTATCCTGAAGCTTTCTTT
TRBJ2-5,.,TRBV5-1,.,13,CASSSTVLETQYF,TGCGCCAGCAGCTCCACCGTCTTGGAGACCCAGTACTTC
TRBJ2-3,TRBD2,TRBV5-1,.,16,CASSWGLADSTDTQYF,TGCGCCAGCAGCTGGGGACTAGCAGATAGCACAGATACGCAGTATTTT
TRBJ2-7,.,TRBV7-2,.,15,CASSPGTYSTYEQYF,TGTGCCAGCAGCCCAGGGACTTACAGCACCTACGAGCAGTACTTC
TRBJ2-6,.,TRBV5-4,.,19,CASTGGRGSVVSGANVLTF,TGTGCCAGCACCGGAGGCCGGGGCAGCGTTGTCTCTGGGGCCAACGTCCTGACTTTC
TRBJ2-7,TRBD1,TRBV30,.,16,CAWSVIGTDYTYEQYF,TGTGCCTGGAGTGTAATAGGGACAGATTATACCTACGAGCAGTACTTC
TRBJ1-5,.,TRBV9,.,15,CASSVSGLSNQPQHF,TGTGCCAGCAGCGTATCAGGGCTCAGCAATCAGCCCCAGCATTTT
TRBJ2-3,TRBD2,TRBV4-2,once,17,CASSPHSNGRATDTQYF,TGTGCCAGCAGCCCCCACTCCAACGGGAGGGCCACAGATACGCAGTATTTT
TRBJ1-1,.,TRBV5-1,.,14,CASSETTGHTEAFF,TGCGCCAGCAGCGAAACGACAGGCCACACTGAAGCTTTCTTT
TRBJ1-1,.,TRBV27,.,16,CASTPRAGALNTEAFF,TGTGCCAGCACCCCGAGGGCAGGAGCATTGAACACTGAAGCTTTCTTT
TRBJ2-3,.,TRBV29-1,many,16,CSAGGVLNKPTDTQYF,TGCAGCGCCGGAGGCGTCCTCAATAAACCCACAGATACGCAGTATTTT
TRBJ2-7,.,TRBV6-1,.,14,CASRERSGSHEQYF,TGTGCCAGCAGGGAGCGTAGTGGGAGCCACGAGCAGTACTTC
TRBJ1-2,.,TRBV27,.,14,CASSLAGSNYGYTF,TGTGCCAGCAGTTTGGCAGGGAGTAACTATGGCTACACCTTC
TRBJ2-5,.,TRBV28,.,12,CASSWTGETQYF,TGTGCCAGCAGTTGGACCGGGGAGACCCAGTACTTC
TRBJ2-1,.,TRBV29-1,.,12,CSVLAGGNEQFF,TGCAGCGTCCTGGCAGGAGGGAATGAGCAGTTCTTC
TRBJ2-1,TRBD1,TRBV7-9,.,15,CASSSQGAQNNEQFF,TGTGCCAGCAGCTCCCAGGGGGCGCAAAACAATGAGCAGTTCTTC
TRBJ1-3,.,TRBV18,.,16,CASSPPGVRSGNTIYF,TGTGCCAGCTCACCCCCGGGGGTGCGCTCTGGAAACACCATATATTTT
TRBJ1-1,TRBD1,TRBV28,.,14,CASSPRGRRSEAFF,TGTGCCAGCAGCCCCAGGGGGCGGAGGTCCGAAGCTTTCTTT
TRBJ2-3,TRBD2,TRBV29-1,.,16,CSVDIDSGRGGDTQYF,TGCAGCGTTGACATCGATAGCGGGAGGGGAGGAGATACGCAGTATTTT
TRBJ1-4,.,TRBV28,.,15,CASRSATTTNEKLFF,TGTGCCAGCCGGTCAGCTACTACAACTAATGAAAAACTGTTTTTT
TRBJ2-5,TRBD1,TRBV6-1,.,16,CASSEAATGGQETQYF,TGTGCCAGCAGTGAAGCTGCGACAGGGGGGCAAGAGACCCAGTACTTC
TRBJ2-7,.,TRBV7-2,.,15,CASSPEGGVTYEQYF,TGTGCCAGCAGCCCAGAGGGCGGGGTCACCTACGAGCAGTACTTC
TRBJ2-5,.,TRBV7-2,.,15,CASSSTGLRQETQYF,TGTGCCAGCAGCTCAACAGGGCTCCGCCAAGAGACCCAGTACTTC
TRBJ2-1,.,TRBV27,.,14,CASRRVRSYNEQFF,TGTGCCAGCAGGAGGGTTCGGTCCTACAATGAGCAGTTCTTC
TRBJ1-5,.,TRBV7-6,.,13,CASSPGENQPQHF,TGTGCCAGCAGCCCGGGGGAAAATCAGCCCCAGCATTTT
TRBJ2-1,TRBD2,TRBV6-1,.,15,CASSDWGTSGKEQFF,TGTGCCAGCAGCGATTGGGGGACTAGCGGGAAAGAGCAGTTCTTC
TRBJ1-1,.,TRBV5-1,many,16,CASSGGGTNMNTEAFF,TGCGCCAGCTCCGGCGGGGGGACCAACATGAACACTGAAGCTTTCTTT
TRBJ2-3,TRBD2,TRBV12-5,.,14,CASGQGLAADTQYF,TGTGCTAGTGGGCAGGGACTAGCCGCAGATACGCAGTATTTT
TRBJ2-2,.,TRBV6-6,.,14,CASSYGGYTGELFF,TGTGCCAGCAGTTACGGGGGATACACCGGGGAGCTGTTTTTT
TRBJ2-1,TRBD2,TRBV5-1,few,16,CASSFSLAGVTGEQFF,TGCGCCAGCAGCTTCTCACTAGCGGGAGTTACAGGTGAGCAGTTCTTC
TRBJ2-1,.,TRBV11-3,few,15,CASSQSAGDWDEQFF,TGTGCCAGCAGCCAGAGTGCAGGGGATTGGGATGAGCAGTTCTTC